The next 17 T cell receptor beta chains were all read from a single sample in a study of cytomegalovirus exposure and HLA in healthy donors. 13 Jbeta primers and 60 Vbeta primers were used for the PCR. Sequencing used immunoSEQ multiplex PCR; TCRdb keeps in-frame clones, though not all of them. The data hold 150,000 or so clones, with about 70% observed a single time. Material: PBMCs. The receptors derive from a male donor in good health and CMV-seronegative.

This chain joins TRBV19 and TRBJ1-6; 7 bases agree with TRBD1. Germline lookup yields CDR1 LNHDA and CDR2 SQIVND (reference sequence). This CDR3 is built from 14 residues. The trim removed 7 bases at V and 9 bases at J, leaving 9 bases unmatched. The CDR3 bases are TGTGCCAGTACCATAGAGGGGGCGCGTTCACCCCTCCACTTT. Encoded protein: CASTIEGARSPLHF.

V and J are TRBV5-1 and TRBJ2-5; 8 bases align to TRBD2. In germline, CDR1 is SGHRS, CDR2 YFSETQ. J lost 5 bases, V lost 3 bases, and 6 bases had no gene match. The CDR3 has 14 amino acids. CDR3 loop: CASSSRGGYETQYF. The CDR3 DNA follows: TGCGCCAGCAGCTCACGGGGGGGGTACGAGACCCAGTACTTC.

The DNA of the CDR3 is TGTGCCAGCATAGAGATCCCGAAAGCTAACTATGGCTACACCTTC. It is translated as CASIEIPKANYGYTF. The genes are TRBV28 and TRBJ1-2; no clear D gene. V was cut by 7 bases and J by 0 bases, with 15 bases left in between. Germline CDR1 reads MDHEN; CDR2 reads SYDVKM. The CDR3 spans 15 residues.

The rearrangement links TRBV6-1 to TRBJ2-1; TRBD2 matches at 8 bases. Losses at the gene ends were 1 base for V and 9 bases for J; bases not matched to a gene: 11. The CDR3 consists of 16 residues. Germline assignment: CDR1 MNHNS and CDR2 SASEGT. Here the CDR3 DNA reads TGTGCCAGCAGTGAAGTGGTAGCGGGATTGGGGAGTGAGCAGTTCTTC. It translates to CASSEVVAGLGSEQFF.

The rearrangement uses TRBV11-2 and TRBJ2-3; D is unclear. Germline V gene lookup returns CDR1 SGHAT and CDR2 FQNNGV. CDR3 size: 15 residues. V lost 5 bases, J lost 2 bases, and 14 bases lay in between. The CDR3 spells CASSPSSVLTDTQYF. The CDR3 DNA reads TGTGCCAGCAGCCCCTCGAGCGTGCTCACAGATACGCAGTATTTT.

This sequence joins TRBV7-2 and TRBJ2-7; TRBD2 matches at 9 bases. This CDR3 spans 15 amino acids. Trimming cost V 2 bases and J 6 bases; bases outside gene matches: 8. Per germline, CDR1 SGHTA and CDR2 FQGNSA. For the CDR3, the DNA is TGTGCCAGCAGCTTAATGTTAGCGGGGGTGAGCGAGCAGTACTTC. Its protein is CASSLMLAGVSEQYF.

As DNA, the CDR3 is TGTGCCAGCACTCACGGGACAGACCGTAACTATGGCTACACCTTC. Its protein is CASTHGTDRNYGYTF. The rearrangement links TRBV6-6 to TRBJ1-2; 7 nucleotides line up with TRBD1. Germline assignment: CDR1 MNHNY and CDR2 SVGAGI (reference sequence). The CDR3 is 15 residues long. The V gene end was trimmed by 7 bases and the J gene end by 1 base; junction bases not matched to a gene: 9.

In its sample, this clone was seen once. The chain combines TRBV2 with TRBJ2-2; D is undetermined. CDR1 is SNHLY, CDR2 FYNNEI, per germline. CDR3 length equals 15 residues. The V end was cut by 3 bases, the J end by 1 base, with 9 bases between. The CDR3 nucleotides read TGTGCCAGCAGTGAGCGACTGATGAACACCGGGGAGCTGTTTTTT. Protein: CASSERLMNTGELFF.

The gene calls are TRBV5-6 and TRBJ2-2, with D possibly being TRBD1 (5 bases). Germline V CDR1 and CDR2: SGHDT, YYEEEE. Trimming stripped 7 bases from V and 4 bases from J, with 14 bases between. The CDR3 has 14 residues. The CDR3 bases are TGTGCCAGCGGGGCCAGAATGAGCACCGGGGAGCTGTTTTTT. Protein product: CASGARMSTGELFF.

The CDR3 coding sequence is TGTGCCAGCAGTGGGGACGGAGGGAACGAGCAGTACTTC. The encoded protein is CASSGDGGNEQYF. This chain connects TRBV7-8 to TRBJ2-7, with D possibly being TRBD2 (6 bases). V gave up 6 bases and J gave up 5 bases, with 14 bases separating them. This CDR3 comprises 13 residues. Per the germline V gene, CDR1 is SGHVS and CDR2 is FQNEAQ.

This sequence joins TRBV6-5 and TRBJ1-4, with D unresolved. This CDR3 contains 15 residues. Germline V gene data show CDR1 as MNHEY and CDR2 as SVGAGI. V was pared by 0 bases and J by 2 bases, with 7 bases between. The CDR3 bases are TGTGCCAGCAGTTACTCGAAACAGACTAATGAAAAACTGTTTTTT. Residues: CASSYSKQTNEKLFF.

The chain uses TRBV9 and TRBJ2-3; 14 nucleotides agree with TRBD2. V trimming: 4 bases; J trimming: 6 bases; junction bases outside the gene matches: 10. This CDR3 spans 17 amino acids. Germline CDR1 is SGDLS and CDR2 is YYNGEE. This chain's CDR3 is CASSLGRLAGGIDTQYF. The DNA of the CDR3 is TGTGCCAGCAGCCTAGGCCGACTAGCGGGGGGGATCGATACGCAGTATTTT. Drawing the rest from reference TRBV9 and TRBJ2-3, the complete variable domain is DSGVTQTPKHLITATGQRVTLRCSPRSGDLSVYWYQQSLDQGLQFLIQYYNGEERAKGNILERFSAQQFPDLHSELNLSSLELGDSALYFCASSLGRLAGGIDTQYFGPGTRLTVL.

This clone showed up just a few times. The chain joins TRBV28 to TRBJ2-7; D gene uncertain. This CDR3 contains 14 residues. The V end was cut by 5 bases, the J end by 4 bases, with 15 bases between. CDR1 is MDHEN and CDR2 is SYDVKM in the germline V gene. The CDR3 DNA sequence: TGTGCCAGCAGTCCTAGACGACCCGTTTACGAGCAGTACTTC. This translates into CASSPRRPVYEQYF.

The V and J genes are TRBV19 and TRBJ2-6; D is possibly TRBD1 (6 bases). Germline CDR1 LNHDA, CDR2 SQIVND (reference sequence). There are 15 residues in the CDR3. The V and J ends lost 7 bases and 1 base respectively, with 11 bases between them. The CDR3 DNA is TGTGCCAGTAACAACAGGGTTTCTGGGGCCAACGTCCTGACTTTC. Its translation: CASNNRVSGANVLTF.

This clone was detected only once. This chain joins TRBV15 and TRBJ1-5; D remains ambiguous. Germline values: CDR1 LNHNV, CDR2 YYDKDF (reference sequence). The CDR3 covers 16 residues. The V and J ends lost 0 bases and 3 bases respectively, with 12 bases between them. CDR3 DNA sequence: TGTGCCACCAGCAGAGATCCCCGCAGGAACAATCAGCCCCAGCATTTT. This encodes CATSRDPRRNNQPQHF.

This clone came up once. This chain connects TRBV5-1 to TRBJ1-4, with 9 nucleotides matching TRBD1. The ends lost 3 bases at V and 4 bases at J; junction bases unmatched: 10. The germline gives CDR1 SGHRS, CDR2 YFSETQ. This CDR3 spans 17 amino acids. In DNA, the CDR3 is TGCGCCAGCAGCTCACAACCCCGGGACAGGGTTAATGAAAAACTGTTTTTT. Its translation is CASSSQPRDRVNEKLFF.

A single count supports this clone. The rearrangement uses TRBV27 and TRBJ2-3; D is perhaps TRBD1 (6 bases). Germline V gene lookup returns CDR1 MNHEY and CDR2 SMNVEV (reference sequence). V was cut by 5 bases and J by 2 bases, with 17 bases left in between. CDR3 size: 16 residues. The CDR3 is CASSKQSDRPTDTQYF. The CDR3 bases are TGTGCCAGCAGTAAACAATCGGACAGACCCACAGATACGCAGTATTTT.